A single sample gave rise to the 32 T cell receptor beta chains below, sequenced in a study of blood T cell repertoires in COVID-19. Clones were read by immunoSEQ multiplex PCR, and TCRdb kept only the in-frame ones, dropping some. Found here are about 97,000 clones, 70% to 90% of them singletons; the top ten hold 9.5% to 10%. Sequencing was performed on peripheral blood. Receptor source: a man aged 40-55 years with active or convalescent COVID-19.

Concerning this clone: Distinct nucleotide sequences in the sample also encode this CDR3. The chain employs TRBV6-5 and TRBJ1-2; a possible D gene is TRBD1 (5 bases). This CDR3 has 13 amino acids. CDR1 is MNHEY and CDR2 is SVGAGI in the germline V gene. Trimming stripped 2 bases from V and 2 bases from J, with 6 bases between. This CDR3 reads CASSYGGNYGYTF. In DNA, the CDR3 is TGTGCCAGCAGTTACGGGGGGAACTATGGCTACACCTTC.

CDR3 sequence: CASSQESGGANEQYF. As DNA, the CDR3 is TGTGCCAGCAGCCAAGAGAGCGGGGGGGCCAACGAGCAGTACTTC. This chain joins TRBV4-2 and TRBJ2-7; 10 nucleotides agree with TRBD2. J gave up 5 bases and V 0 bases, and 4 bases lay outside the gene matches. CDR1 LGHNA and CDR2 YNFKEQ come from the germline V gene. The CDR3 loop spans 15 amino acids.

This clone was recorded once. The chain has TRBV13 and TRBJ1-1; D call uncertain. V lost 0 bases to trimming and J lost 1 base, with 24 bases between them. Per the germline V gene, CDR1 is PRHDT and CDR2 is FYEKMQ (reference sequence). This CDR3 has 20 amino acids. As DNA, the CDR3 is TGTGCCAGCAGCTTAGGCTCTGAAACTAAGGACTATCGGGCGAACACTGAAGCTTTCTTT. The encoded protein is CASSLGSETKDYRANTEAFF.

This chain connects TRBV9 to TRBJ1-3, with 9 bases identical to TRBD1. With 6 bases clipped from V and 2 bases from J, the junction kept 6 bases outside the gene matches. The CDR3 covers 15 residues. CDR1 and CDR2 (germline): SGDLS, YYNGEE. CDR3 region: CASTDRGSAGNTIYF. In nucleotides, the CDR3 is TGTGCCAGCACTGACAGGGGGTCTGCTGGAAACACCATATATTTT.

This rearrangement joins TRBV27 to TRBJ2-7, with D maybe TRBD2 (6 bases). The CDR3 contains 15 residues. Between the trimmed V and J ends, which lost 3 bases and 2 bases, there was a span of 14 bases. Germline V gene data show CDR1 as MNHEY and CDR2 as SMNVEV (reference sequence). CDR3 sequence reads: CASSFGAGRTYEQYF. The CDR3 DNA follows: TGTGCCAGCAGTTTTGGGGCGGGGAGGACCTACGAGCAGTACTTC.

The V call is TRBV21-1, the J call TRBJ1-1; the D call TRBD1 from the table was never checked on the DNA. TRBV21-1 is noted as a pseudogene. The length of the CDR3 is 14 residues. CDR3 region: CASSSPETGDEAFF. CDR3 DNA: TGTGCCAGCAGCTCCCCCGAGACAGGGGATGAAGCTTTCTTT.

This clone has a handful of counts. The chain has TRBV19 and TRBJ1-1, with TRBD1 matching 11 bases. The CDR3 contains 16 residues. Germline V gene data show CDR1 as LNHDA and CDR2 as SQIVND (reference sequence). The V gene end was trimmed by 1 base and the J gene end by 1 base; junction bases not matched to a gene: 2. CDR3 amino acids: CASSIGTGGANTEAFF. Here the CDR3 DNA reads TGTGCCAGTAGTATAGGGACAGGGGGCGCGAACACTGAAGCTTTCTTT.

This sequence joins TRBV30 and TRBJ1-2; D is unclear. Looked up from germline, CDR1 is GTSNPN and CDR2 is SVGIG (reference sequence). The CDR3 totals 15 residues. V lost 2 bases to trimming and J lost 5 bases, with 18 bases between them. CDR3: CAWSRARLWRYGYTF. CDR3 nucleotide sequence: TGTGCCTGGAGTAGGGCCCGGCTCTGGAGGTATGGCTACACCTTC.

The chain combines TRBV10-1 with TRBJ1-4; tentative D call: TRBD1 (6 bases). CDR3 length: 13 amino acids. Germline CDR1 WNHNN, CDR2 SYGVQD (reference sequence). Trimming left V 3 bases short and J 4 bases short, with 6 bases between. The CDR3 sequence: CASSDRGNEKLFF. DNA for the CDR3: TGCGCCAGCAGTGACAGGGGTAATGAAAAACTGTTTTTT.

V gene TRBV11-3 combines with J gene TRBJ2-2; perhaps TRBD2 as D (6 bases). Germline values: CDR1 SGHNT, CDR2 YENEEA. Trimming took 5 bases from V and 5 from J, leaving 21 bases between them. CDR3 length equals 17 residues. The CDR3 region has the DNA TGTGCCAGCAGCCTCAGACTAGTCGGATTAGGAACCGGGGAGCTGTTTTTT. This sequence encodes CASSLRLVGLGTGELFF.

The chain links TRBV6-1 to TRBJ1-6; a possible D gene is TRBD1 (5 bases). The CDR3 is 15 residues long. Trimming shortened V by 2 bases and J by 9 bases, and 14 bases separated the two germline ends. Per germline, CDR1 MNHNS and CDR2 SASEGT. The CDR3 here is CASSELRGTASPLHF. In nucleotides, the CDR3 is TGTGCCAGCAGTGAACTGCGGGGGACCGCTTCACCCCTCCACTTT.

The V call is TRBV27, the J call TRBJ1-1; 9 nucleotides align to TRBD1. The junction had 11 bases not matched to a gene; V was cut back by 6 bases and J by 0 bases. CDR3 size: 17 residues. Per the germline V gene, CDR1 is MNHEY and CDR2 is SMNVEV (reference sequence). In nucleotides, the CDR3 is TGTGCCAGCAGCCGCTTGGGGACAGGGTACATGAACACTGAAGCTTTCTTT. It translates to CASSRLGTGYMNTEAFF.

This clone was seen only once. V gene TRBV15 combines with J gene TRBJ2-1, with TRBD2 identical over 10 bases. The CDR3 length is 15 residues. Trimming took 3 bases from V and 5 from J; bases not matched to a gene: 4. The V gene's germline CDR1 is LNHNV and CDR2 YYDKDF (reference sequence). CDR3 residues: CATSSTSGDNNEQFF. The DNA for the CDR3 is TGTGCCACCAGCAGTACTAGCGGGGACAACAATGAGCAGTTCTTC.

The V call is TRBV27, the J call TRBJ2-3, with D unclear. CDR3 length equals 14 residues. The germline gives CDR1 MNHEY, CDR2 SMNVEV (reference sequence). Trimming left V 10 bases short and J 2 bases short, with 16 bases between. The CDR3 sequence is CATRQDPFTDTQYF. CDR3 nucleotide sequence: TGTGCCACCAGGCAGGATCCCTTCACAGATACGCAGTATTTT.

As for this clone: This same CDR3 is encoded by further DNA sequences in the sample. The V gene is TRBV27, the J gene TRBJ2-7, with D uncertain. This CDR3 has 11 residues. The germline gives CDR1 MNHEY, CDR2 SMNVEV (reference sequence). The V gene lost 6 bases and the J gene lost 3 bases, with 6 bases spanning the gap. The CDR3 DNA is TGTGCCAGCAGCAACGGCTACGAGCAGTACTTC. Translated, it gives CASSNGYEQYF.

This clone has ten or more counts. The V call is TRBV5-6, the J call TRBJ1-5; D gene uncertain. The germline V gene has CDR1 SGHDT and CDR2 YYEEEE. The CDR3 consists of 15 residues. V lost 1 base and J 4 bases, leaving 12 bases between the germline ends. CDR3 sequence: CASSLRWGDNQPQHF. CDR3 nucleotide sequence: TGTGCCAGCAGCTTGAGGTGGGGAGATAATCAGCCCCAGCATTTT.

The chain employs TRBV19 and TRBJ1-1; 7 nucleotides match TRBD1. Germline CDR1 reads LNHDA; CDR2 reads SQIVND (reference sequence). This CDR3 is built from 14 residues. V lost 7 bases to trimming and J lost 0 bases; unmatched junction nucleotides: 5. CDR3 protein: CASTSGQLNTEAFF. CDR3 in DNA: TGTGCCAGTACCTCGGGACAGCTGAACACTGAAGCTTTCTTT.

The chain joins TRBV7-9 to TRBJ2-5; 9 nucleotides match TRBD1. CDR3 length equals 15 residues. V was clipped by 5 bases and J by 5 bases; unmatched bases: 9. Germline loops: CDR1 SEHNR, CDR2 FQNEAQ (reference sequence). CDR3 DNA: TGTGCCAGCAGCGATACAGGGGGCCAGATCGAGACCCAGTACTTC. As protein: CASSDTGGQIETQYF.

The CDR3 sequence is CASSQAQGAANEKLFF. The CDR3 DNA is TGTGCCAGCAGCCAGGCCCAGGGGGCGGCTAATGAAAAACTGTTTTTT. The gene calls are TRBV3-1 (or the pseudogene TRBV3-2) and TRBJ1-4, with 8 bases aligning to TRBD1. Germline V gives CDR1 LGHDT, CDR2 YNNKEL (reference sequence). This CDR3 is built from 16 residues. Germline trimming cut 3 bases from V and 3 bases from J; bases unmatched to any gene: 6.

CDR3 nucleotides: TGTGCCAGCAGCCAAGAGGAGGGGGCGAACTATGGCTACACCTTC. Translation: CASSQEEGANYGYTF. The rearrangement joins TRBV4-2 to TRBJ1-2; 7 bases align to TRBD1. Germline assignment: CDR1 LGHNA and CDR2 YNFKEQ. Unmatched junction bases numbered 3, after V lost 0 bases and J lost 2 bases. The length of the CDR3 is 15 residues.

The gene calls are TRBV5-1 and TRBJ2-7; D not resolved. This CDR3 has 16 amino acids. The V gene lost 4 bases and the J gene lost 5 bases, with 22 bases spanning the gap. Germline assignment: CDR1 SGHRS and CDR2 YFSETQ. CDR3 coding DNA: TGCGCCAGCAGCCCAGGCATGACGAGTTCTCGCAACGAGCAGTACTTC. Its translation: CASSPGMTSSRNEQYF.

This sequence joins TRBV2 and TRBJ2-5, with 10 bases identical to TRBD2. The J segment lost 2 bases and the V segment lost 8 bases, leaving 2 bases of the junction unmatched. Germline CDR1 SNHLY, CDR2 FYNNEI. CDR3 length: 13 amino acids. CDR3 in amino acids: CASLLAGQETQYF. The DNA for the CDR3 is TGTGCCAGCCTACTAGCGGGGCAAGAGACCCAGTACTTC.

The rearrangement uses TRBV11-3 and TRBJ1-1, with a tentative D call TRBD1 (5 bases). This CDR3 comprises 15 residues. Trimming shortened V by 0 bases and J by 8 bases, and 16 bases separated the two germline ends. Germline CDR1 and CDR2: SGHNT and YENEEA. As DNA, the CDR3 is TGTGCCAGCAGCTTAGAGGGGGGGGAGGCGTACGAAGCTTTCTTT. Translating it yields CASSLEGGEAYEAFF.

There are a few counts of this clone. The genes are TRBV4-1 and TRBJ2-1, with 7 nucleotides matching TRBD2. The length of the CDR3 is 15 residues. The germline V gene has CDR1 MGHRA and CDR2 YSYEKL. V gave up 1 base and J gave up 7 bases; unmatched junction bases: 7. The CDR3 is CASSQGLAGENEQFF. The CDR3 region has the DNA TGCGCCAGCAGCCAAGGACTAGCCGGGGAGAATGAGCAGTTCTTC.

The gene calls are TRBV18 and TRBJ1-1; 7 bases are shared with TRBD1. Germline values: CDR1 KGHSH, CDR2 LQKENI. With 6 bases clipped from V and 1 base from J, the junction kept 5 bases outside the gene matches. The CDR3 is made up of 14 amino acids. CDR3 coding DNA: TGTGCCAGCTCCCCGGGGACAGCGAACACTGAAGCTTTCTTT. Protein sequence: CASSPGTANTEAFF.

The genes are TRBV6-2 or TRBV6-3 and TRBJ1-2; TRBD1 is a possible D gene (6 bases). The length of the CDR3 is 13 residues. V was trimmed by 5 bases and J by 4 bases, leaving 11 bases between them. Germline CDR1 and CDR2: MNHEY and SVGEGT. CDR3 loop: CASSQDRIYGYTF. The CDR3 DNA sequence: TGTGCCAGCAGTCAGGACAGAATCTATGGCTACACCTTC.

The rearrangement joins TRBV5-1 to TRBJ2-5; 10 bases are shared with TRBD2. This CDR3 is built from 15 residues. The germline V gene encodes CDR1 SGHRS and CDR2 YFSETQ. Trimming at V came to 4 bases and at J to 4 bases, leaving 7 bases not matched to a gene. CDR3 region: CASSPSGGASETQYF. CDR3 DNA sequence: TGCGCCAGCAGCCCCAGCGGGGGGGCCTCAGAGACCCAGTACTTC.

V and J are TRBV4-2 and TRBJ2-3; 7 bases are shared with TRBD1. V lost 1 base and J lost 2; bases outside the gene matches: 9. Germline CDR1 and CDR2: LGHNA and YNFKEQ. The CDR3 contains 17 residues. The CDR3 region is CASSQGPRGSTTDTQYF. Here the CDR3 DNA reads TGTGCCAGCAGCCAAGGACCCAGGGGGTCGACCACAGATACGCAGTATTTT.

The chain has TRBV7-3 and TRBJ2-3; D is possibly TRBD1 (6 bases). V lost 2 bases and J lost 4, with 16 bases in between. The CDR3 loop spans 16 amino acids. CDR1 is SGHTA and CDR2 is FQGTGA in the germline V gene. CDR3 bases: TGTGCCAGCAGCTTATGGGGGCCCGTGGAGGCAGATACGCAGTATTTT. Its protein is CASSLWGPVEADTQYF.

CDR3 amino acids: CASSQGKGQGVNTGELFF. The CDR3 DNA is TGCGCCAGCAGCCAAGGAAAAGGACAGGGTGTAAACACCGGGGAGCTGTTTTTT. V gene TRBV4-3 combines with J gene TRBJ2-2, with 8 bases lining up with TRBD1. Trimming took 1 base from V and 2 from J; bases not matched to a gene: 9. CDR1 and CDR2 (germline): LGHNA, YSLEER. The CDR3 is 18 amino acids.

The chain is built from TRBV29-1 and TRBJ1-4; 7 bases line up with TRBD1. The germline V gene has CDR1 SQVTM and CDR2 ANQGSEA. This CDR3 spans 13 amino acids. J lost 7 bases, V lost 5 bases, and 7 bases had no gene match. The CDR3 spells CSVFPQGGEKLFF. The DNA of the CDR3 is TGCAGCGTTTTCCCCCAGGGGGGTGAAAAACTGTTTTTT. The full variable domain, with the rest looked up from reference TRBV29-1 and TRBJ1-4, is SAVISQKPSRDICQRGTSLTIQCQVDSQVTMMFWYRQQPGQSLTLIATANQGSEATYESGFVIDKFPISRPNLTFSTLTVSNMSPEDSSIYLCSVFPQGGEKLFFGSGTQLSVL.

CDR3: CASSRQAAFGYTF. The CDR3 DNA reads TGTGCCAGCAGTCGACAGGCTGCTTTTGGCTACACCTTC. J is TRBJ1-2 and V is TRBV12-3 or TRBV12-4; D might be TRBD1 (6 bases). V lost 5 bases, J lost 7 bases, and 14 bases lay in between. The CDR3 runs 13 residues.